This T cell receptor beta chain was captured by sequencing in a study of T cell repertoires in cytomegalovirus infection. TCRdb reanalysed the reads using MiXCR and keeps one entry per CDR3 protein. The data contain more than 45,000 distinct CDR3 sequences, more than 25% of them singletons. From germline, CDR1 is MGHRA and CDR2 YSYEKL. This CDR3 has 14 residues. V shed 2 bases and J 10 bases; nucleotides not matched to a gene: 8. General study findings and limits: HLA-C-restricted CMV-specific TCR beta clonotypes were dominant in the ex vivo response.

To note about this clonotype: Its specificity is not known.

Sequencing was carried out using PBMCs, sequenced either directly or after in vitro stimulation (not recorded which). The chain couples TRBV4-1 to TRBJ2-1; the match to TRBD2 covers 7 bases. The sequence was obtained from a human donor in good health (CMV status not recorded). Some clones in this sample may be carry-over from other donors' samples. In nucleotides, the CDR3 is TGCGCCAGCAGCCAACCTTCTAGCGGTCACGAGCAGTTCTTC. Its protein is CASSQPSSGHEQFF.